This T cell receptor beta chain was sequenced for a study of blood T cell repertoires in COVID-19 (dated by TCRdb to about 2020). The study in broad terms: The collaborator samples originated in the United States, Italy and Spain and spanned the acute and convalescent phases of COVID-19. The prospective study material was composed of cDNA or gDNA derived from T cells, B-cell-depleted T cells, or PBMCs. The dataset comprised deeply sampled blood TCRbeta repertoires from subjects exposed to, actively infected with, or recovered from COVID-19. The repertoires were released in a freely available public database intended as a resource for research on the immune response to SARS-CoV-2. The samples were drawn from the first 160 participants of the ongoing ImmuneRACE study and from 1,200 or so subjects provided by 6 global collaborators. The sample metadata nearly always contained a de-identified subject ID, COVID-19 status, age in years and sex. Where HLA class I and class II types were available, the types were taken from metadata supplied by the sample provider, not from assay-based typing. Here is what the overall study found, with its caveats: The quantity of clinical and demographic metadata differed by source and by participant and was supplied without curation.

Collaborating institutions collected whole blood in K2EDTA tubes following their own protocols. For TCRbeta analysis, collaborators shipped samples as frozen whole blood, isolated PBMCs, or DNA extracted from either of those sample types. This clone was seen just once. Its recognized antigen is unknown. One base away there is no much larger clone; base qualities are not given. The germline V and J ends show losses of 6 bases and 4 bases respectively, and no gene match explains 5 bases of the junction. From cysteine to phenylalanine, the CDR3 is 13 amino acids long. Only the CDR3 portion is preserved as DNA: 39 bases, with reading frame beginning at the first base. Sequences ENHRY (CDR1) and SYGVKD (CDR2) are obtained from the germline V gene. TCRbeta CDR3 regions were amplified from genomic DNA by means of the immunoSEQ Assay, a bias-controlled multiplex PCR. As for how the authors treated the data: The number of nucleated cells in each sample was estimated from the amplification of reference gene primers within the assay. Sequence reads were collapsed and filtered to measure the absolute abundance of every unique TCRbeta CDR3 rearrangement. Productive Simpson clonality was computed per sample as the square root of Simpson's diversity index over productive rearrangements. The clones in this table, taken by TCRdb from immuneACCESS, are in-frame only. Not every clone is retained; where verified, under half of the shortfall comes from an unresolved V gene, and the cause of the rest is unknown. The D gene and trimming were derived from the DNA, and the V and J assignments and clone size from that table. This sample has under 75,000 clones in its table, and approximately 81% of those were observed once. The ten most abundant clones make up around 30% of the sample.

The sequence was collected from a woman at least 80 years old with active or convalescent COVID-19. The V and J segments used are TRBV10-3 and TRBJ1-2; the central 7 bases match TRBD1. Sequencing input: peripheral blood. The CDR3 region: CAISGTETYGYTF. The DNA is TGTGCCATCAGCGGGACAGAGACCTATGGCTACACCTTC.